The 16 T cell receptor beta chains presented below share a single source sample, sequenced in a study of shared clonotypes between healthy human individuals. Produced via immunoSEQ multiplex PCR; TCRdb's table is partial and in-frame only. The table records millions of clones, 85% to 95% of them present only once. Sequenced material: naive CD4+ T cells sorted from blood. Documented subset: CD45RA+ positively selected. These receptors came from a man younger than 35 in good health.

The chain uses TRBV30 and TRBJ1-1, with TRBD1 matching over 7 bases. The V and J ends lost 0 bases and 1 base, in that order; junction bases with no gene match: 8. The CDR3 runs to 16 residues. CDR1 is GTSNPN, CDR2 SVGIG, per germline (reference sequence). For the CDR3, the DNA is TGTGCCTGGAGTGTTAAGGGGACAGTAGGGAACACTGAAGCTTTCTTT. It encodes CAWSVKGTVGNTEAFF.

The V and J genes are TRBV7-2 and TRBJ2-5, with 11 bases lining up with TRBD2. CDR3 length: 16 amino acids. Germline V gene sequence: CDR1 SGHTA, CDR2 FQGNSA. V trimming: 3 bases; J trimming: 1 base; junction bases outside the gene matches: 4. The chain's CDR3 is CASSLVAGGLQETQYF. CDR3 in DNA: TGTGCCAGCAGCTTGGTAGCGGGGGGGCTCCAAGAGACCCAGTACTTC.

This chain links TRBV5-6 with TRBJ2-1; 14 nucleotides agree with TRBD2. Germline lookup yields CDR1 SGHDT and CDR2 YYEEEE. There are 17 residues in the CDR3. V shed 4 bases and J 4 bases; nucleotides not matched to a gene: 7. The chain's CDR3 is CASSPGTSGSVYNEQFF. CDR3 coding DNA: TGTGCCAGCAGCCCGGGGACTAGCGGGAGTGTTTACAATGAGCAGTTCTTC.

A single count supports this clone. The chain is built from TRBV30 and TRBJ2-3; 13 bases map to TRBD2. This CDR3 region has 19 residues. V lost 3 bases and J lost 0; bases outside the gene matches: 12. CDR1 GTSNPN and CDR2 SVGIG come from the germline V gene (reference sequence). The CDR3 loop is CAWSRLRLAGGASTDTQYF. Written as DNA, the CDR3 is TGTGCCTGGAGCCGACTACGACTAGCGGGAGGAGCTAGCACAGATACGCAGTATTTT.

This chain uses TRBV4-1 with TRBJ1-3, with D unresolved. Deletions cut 0 bases from V and 0 bases from J, with 12 bases between. The CDR3 is 17 amino acids. CDR1 is MGHRA, CDR2 YSYEKL, per germline. The CDR3 sequence: CASSQDVTGFSGNTIYF. Written as DNA, the CDR3 is TGCGCCAGCAGCCAAGATGTGACGGGGTTCTCTGGAAACACCATATATTTT.

This chain connects TRBV27 to TRBJ2-5; D is possibly TRBD2 (6 bases). Germline V gene lookup returns CDR1 MNHEY and CDR2 SMNVEV (reference sequence). Deletions cut 2 bases from V and 3 bases from J, with 13 bases between. The CDR3 contains 15 residues. The chain's CDR3 is CASSLPGVKEETQYF. CDR3 nucleotides: TGTGCCAGCAGTTTACCGGGAGTGAAAGAAGAGACCCAGTACTTC.

The rearrangement links TRBV11-2 to TRBJ1-6, with D possibly being TRBD1 (6 bases). V lost 4 bases, J lost 9 bases, and 16 bases lay in between. This CDR3 region has 15 residues. Germline CDR1 is SGHAT and CDR2 is FQNNGV. CDR3 DNA sequence: TGTGCCAGCAGCTCATCGGGGGGGGCAGCTTCACCCCTCCACTTT. Residues: CASSSSGGAASPLHF.

The chain employs TRBV5-6 and TRBJ1-6, with D possibly being TRBD1 (6 bases). The V gene's germline CDR1 is SGHDT and CDR2 YYEEEE. This CDR3 is 15 amino acids long. Trimming stripped 1 base from V and 5 bases from J, with 10 bases between. CDR3: CASSLRGINNSPLHF. Written as DNA, the CDR3 is TGTGCCAGCAGCTTGAGGGGGATAAATAATTCACCCCTCCACTTT.

V gene TRBV29-1 combines with J gene TRBJ1-2; D gene ambiguous. Trimming took off 0 bases at V and 7 bases at J, with 6 bases between the two ends. CDR3 length: 11 amino acids. Germline V gives CDR1 SQVTM, CDR2 ANQGSEA. The chain's CDR3 is CSVEDRRGYTF. DNA for the CDR3: TGCAGCGTTGAAGACAGGCGTGGCTACACCTTC.

Only one count was recorded for this clone. V gene TRBV2 combines with J gene TRBJ1-2, with D perhaps matching TRBD1 (5 bases). Germline loops: CDR1 SNHLY, CDR2 FYNNEI. The germline V and J ends were trimmed by 5 bases and 1 base, with 11 bases remaining between them. This CDR3 is 14 amino acids long. CDR3 nucleotides: TGTGCCAGCAGTCGGACATCTTATAACTATGGCTACACCTTC. It is translated as CASSRTSYNYGYTF.

The rearrangement uses TRBV11-2 and TRBJ1-6, with D hard to call. V lost 3 bases, J lost 5 bases, and 8 bases lay in between. Germline loops: CDR1 SGHAT, CDR2 FQNNGV. The CDR3 runs 14 residues. The CDR3 region has the DNA TGTGCCAGCAGCTTCTCGGTCCATAATTCACCCCTCCACTTT. Amino acids: CASSFSVHNSPLHF.

V gene TRBV28 combines with J gene TRBJ1-2, with TRBD1 identical over 9 bases. CDR3 length: 16 amino acids. V trimming: 6 bases; J trimming: 7 bases; junction bases outside the gene matches: 15. Germline V gene data show CDR1 as MDHEN and CDR2 as SYDVKM. This chain's CDR3 is CASRNRQGVGGGGYTF. The CDR3 DNA is TGTGCCAGCAGAAACCGACAGGGGGTTGGTGGGGGTGGCTACACCTTC.

This clone occurred a few times. The gene calls are TRBV14 and TRBJ1-2; TRBD1 might be the D (6 bases). V shed 3 bases and J shed 6 bases, with 14 bases lying between them. CDR1 and CDR2 from the germline V gene are SGHDN and FVKESK. This CDR3 region has 14 residues. The CDR3 is CASSHDRTVDGYTF. CDR3 DNA sequence: TGTGCCAGCAGCCACGACCGGACAGTGGATGGCTACACCTTC.

This clone was observed a single time. The chain recombines TRBV29-1 with TRBJ2-5; D gene uncertain. Trimming cost V 3 bases and J 2 bases, with 13 bases left between them. From germline, CDR1 is SQVTM and CDR2 ANQGSEA. CDR3 length: 14 amino acids. The CDR3 sequence: CSVDSQLPQETQYF. The CDR3 coding sequence is TGCAGCGTTGACAGCCAACTCCCTCAAGAGACCCAGTACTTC.

The chain uses TRBV7-9 and TRBJ2-3; D unclear. Germline-derived CDR1 and CDR2 are SEHNR and FQNEAQ (reference sequence). V lost 1 base and J 1 base, leaving 6 bases between the germline ends. The CDR3 contains 14 residues. The CDR3 DNA is TGTGCCAGCAGCTTAGTGGCAGGCACAGATACGCAGTATTTT. It specifies CASSLVAGTDTQYF. Looking up the rest from reference TRBV7-9 and TRBJ2-3 gives the full variable domain: DTGVSQNPRHKITKRGQNVTFRCDPISEHNRLYWYRQTLGQGPEFLTYFQNEAQLEKSRLLSDRFSAERPKGSFSTLEIQRTEQGDSAMYLCASSLVAGTDTQYFGPGTRLTVL.

This chain joins TRBV18 and TRBJ2-3, with 9 bases identical to TRBD2. V lost 3 bases and J lost 2; bases outside the gene matches: 6. The CDR3 extends over 16 amino acids. From germline, CDR1 is KGHSH and CDR2 LQKENI. The CDR3 sequence: CASSPKAGGFTDTQYF. The CDR3 region has the DNA TGTGCCAGCTCACCTAAAGCGGGAGGATTCACAGATACGCAGTATTTT.